This T cell receptor beta chain was sequenced for a study of identical twins. CDR3 length: 13 residues. The germline V and J ends were trimmed by 2 bases and 5 bases, with 9 bases remaining between them. Germline CDR1 is MNHEY and CDR2 is SVGEGT. TCRdb recomputed calls from the 5' RACE reads with MiXCR, one row per CDR3 protein. The data contain 350,000 to 500,000 distinct CDR3 sequences, less than 20% of them singletons. This sequence was found in a man aged 50 to 59 in good health. Input material: naive T cells sorted from blood. This chain connects TRBV6-2 or TRBV6-3 to TRBJ1-1, with D maybe TRBD1 (5 bases). CDR3 loop: CASSYNPGTEAFF. DNA of the CDR3: TGTGCCAGCAGTTACAACCCAGGGACTGAAGCTTTCTTT.